These T cell receptor beta chains were read from a single sample in a study of blood T cell repertoires in COVID-19. Sequenced by immunoSEQ multiplex PCR; TCRdb stores in-frame clones only, minus some. Of 100,000 to 150,000 clones detected, about 88% appear once; the ten largest clones hold 0.95% to 1.5%. Sequenced sample: peripheral blood. The receptors come from an elderly woman with acute or convalescent COVID-19. Both conserved end residues are part of each CDR3. The D gene is left open where the match is weak. Clone size, where shown, is once, few, many, or a class for clones that have expanded.

V gene	D gene	J gene	clone size	CDR3 protein	CDR3 DNA
TRBV6-5	NA	TRBJ1-2	NA	CASSYTGIHGYTF	TGTGCCAGCAGTTATACAGGGATCCATGGCTACACCTTC
TRBV5-1	NA	TRBJ2-5	NA	CASRSEETQYF	TGCGCCAGCAGGAGTGAGGAGACCCAGTACTTC
TRBV4-1	NA	TRBJ1-5	NA	CASSQGLHPGNQPQHF	TGCGCCAGCAGCCAAGGCCTTCACCCGGGGAATCAGCCCCAGCATTTT
TRBV28	TRBD2	TRBJ2-4	NA	CASSFPALTSGSLSAKNIQYF	TGTGCCAGCAGTTTCCCCGCTCTGACTAGCGGGAGTTTGTCAGCCAAAAACATTCAGTACTTC
TRBV7-9	NA	TRBJ1-2	once	CASSPTGNRGYTF	TGTGCCAGCAGCCCTACAGGGAATAGGGGCTACACCTTC
TRBV3-1/TRBV3-2	NA	TRBJ1-1	NA	CASSQGRGRDEAFF	TGTGCCAGCAGCCAAGGGCGGGGAAGGGATGAAGCTTTCTTT
TRBV20-1	TRBD2	TRBJ2-1	NA	CSASASGGQNYNEQFF	TGCAGTGCTAGTGCGAGCGGGGGGCAGAACTACAATGAGCAGTTCTTC
TRBV3-1/TRBV3-2	TRBD2	TRBJ2-3	NA	CASSPRLAGGTDTQYF	TGTGCCAGCAGCCCGAGACTAGCGGGGGGCACAGATACGCAGTATTTT
TRBV2	TRBD1	TRBJ1-1	NA	CASSRDRYTEAFF	TGTGCCAGCAGCCGGGACAGATACACTGAAGCTTTCTTT
TRBV6-4	TRBD1	TRBJ2-7	NA	CASSGTGEGYEQYF	TGTGCCAGCAGTGGGACAGGAGAAGGCTACGAGCAGTACTTC
TRBV18	NA	TRBJ1-1	few	CASSSQGPLNTEAFF	TGTGCCAGCTCATCCCAGGGTCCTCTTAACACTGAAGCTTTCTTT
TRBV9	TRBD1	TRBJ2-2	NA	CASSEGQIHPPGELFF	TGTGCCAGCAGCGAGGGACAGATACACCCCCCCGGGGAGCTGTTTTTT
TRBV2	TRBD1	TRBJ1-4	NA	CASNIALPGQGPTNEKLFF	TGTGCCAGCAACATAGCCCTACCGGGACAGGGCCCAACTAATGAAAAACTGTTTTTT
TRBV7-9	NA	TRBJ2-2	NA	CASRRGGNTGELFF	TGTGCCAGCAGAAGGGGGGGAAACACCGGGGAGCTGTTTTTT
TRBV29-1	NA	TRBJ1-1	NA	CSVGQRSGTEAFF	TGCAGCGTTGGACAGAGAAGCGGGACTGAAGCTTTCTTT
TRBV18	TRBD1	TRBJ1-1	NA	CASSHSTGETEAFF	TGTGCCAGCTCACATTCGACAGGGGAGACTGAAGCTTTCTTT
TRBV10-1	NA	TRBJ2-7	NA	CASSTRVGYEQYF	TGCGCCAGCAGTACCCGGGTAGGCTACGAGCAGTACTTC
TRBV2	TRBD1	TRBJ1-2	NA	CASSEGVQGNYGYTF	TGTGCCAGCAGTGAAGGGGTACAGGGGAACTATGGCTACACCTTC